This T cell receptor (beta chain) came from a study of blood T cell repertoires in COVID-19. Study overall: Researchers got acute and convalescent COVID-19 samples from the United States, Italy and Spain. T cells, B-cell-depleted T cells, or PBMCs provided the cDNA or gDNA that served as material.

Germline V gene lookup returns CDR1 MGHRA and CDR2 YSYEKL. The V end was cut by 0 bases, the J end by 5 bases, with 13 bases between. The CDR3 length is 15 residues. As originally analysed: Cell counts per sample came from amplifying reference gene primers. Repertoires were generated with immunoSEQ multiplex PCR, while TCRdb's copy carries only in-frame clones and drops some. That table furnishes V, J and clone size, whereas the DNA furnished D and trimming. The table has some 290,000 clones, roughly 89% seen once. Enrollment of patients from Seattle took place during active infection, with longitudinal follow-up.

The receptor comes from a woman between 25 and 40 years old with COVID-19, enrolled during active disease. Material for sequencing was peripheral blood. The genes are TRBV4-1 and TRBJ2-5, with TRBD1 as a possible D gene (6 bases). The CDR3 DNA is TGCGCCAGCAGCCAAGATGGATACACAGGGGAGACCCAGTACTTC. Its protein product is CASSQDGYTGETQYF.